This T cell receptor beta chain originates from a study of beta chain features in type 1 diabetes. Study-level results: In these data, an HLA type influence on TCRB rearrangement remained unresolved. Shorter TCRB CDR3s, moderately but significantly so, were found in Type 1 diabetes patients in all four CD4+ subsets.

Central memory, naive, regulatory and stem cell-like memory CD4+ cells were sorted by CD45RO/CCR7/CD25/CD127/CD95/CD27. Purities in excess of 98% were seen in all sorted populations. The CDR3 covers 16 residues. After removal of 0 bases from V and 6 bases from J, the junction contained 9 bases not matched to a gene. In germline, CDR1 is SGHNT, CDR2 YYREEE (reference sequence). This clone has only a few counts. The antigen remains unidentified. The study reverse transcribed the entire isolated RNA, so it sequenced expressed TCRB transcripts. Read counts averaged around 3.6 million for samples of naive, central memory and regulatory T cells. Libraries were prepared by immunoSEQ multiplex PCR; TCRdb keeps only in-frame clonotypes and omits some of them. Here the sample spans around 260,000 clones, over 20% being singletons.

The receptor comes from a woman between 40 and 50 years old with type 1 diabetes. The V and J genes are TRBV5-4 and TRBJ2-7; 10 bases are a match to TRBD1. Sequencing was performed on naive CD4+ T cells from blood. The CDR3 region has the DNA TGTGCCAGCAGCTTGGTGGGGACAGGGGTCCCCCGCGAGCAGTACTTC. This encodes CASSLVGTGVPREQYF.